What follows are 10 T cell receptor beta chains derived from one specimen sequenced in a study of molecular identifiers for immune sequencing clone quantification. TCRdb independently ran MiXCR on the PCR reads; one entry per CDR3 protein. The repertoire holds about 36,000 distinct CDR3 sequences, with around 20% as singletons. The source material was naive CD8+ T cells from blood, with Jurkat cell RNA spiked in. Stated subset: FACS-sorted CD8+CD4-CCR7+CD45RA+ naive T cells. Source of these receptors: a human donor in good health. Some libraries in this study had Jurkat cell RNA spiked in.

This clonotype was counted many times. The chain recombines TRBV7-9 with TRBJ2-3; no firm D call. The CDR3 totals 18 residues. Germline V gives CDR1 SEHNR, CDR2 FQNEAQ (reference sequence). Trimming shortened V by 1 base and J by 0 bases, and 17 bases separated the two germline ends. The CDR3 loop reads CASSLVGLTSSSTDTQYF. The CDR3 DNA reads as TGTGCCAGCAGCTTAGTCGGGCTAACTTCTTCGAGCACAGATACGCAGTATTTT.

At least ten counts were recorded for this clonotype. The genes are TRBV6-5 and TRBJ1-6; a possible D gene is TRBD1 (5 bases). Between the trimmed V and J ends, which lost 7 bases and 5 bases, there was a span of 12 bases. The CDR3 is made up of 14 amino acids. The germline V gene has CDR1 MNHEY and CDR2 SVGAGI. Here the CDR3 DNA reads TGTGCCAGCACCGGGACGGCGGATAATTCACCCCTCCACTTT. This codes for CASTGTADNSPLHF.

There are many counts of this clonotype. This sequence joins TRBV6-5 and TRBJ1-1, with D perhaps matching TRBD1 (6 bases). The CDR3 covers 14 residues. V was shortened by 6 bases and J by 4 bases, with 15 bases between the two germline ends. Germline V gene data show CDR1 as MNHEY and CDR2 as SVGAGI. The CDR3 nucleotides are TGTGCCAGCAGACGGGACAAGGGATTCACTGAAGCTTTCTTT. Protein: CASRRDKGFTEAFF.

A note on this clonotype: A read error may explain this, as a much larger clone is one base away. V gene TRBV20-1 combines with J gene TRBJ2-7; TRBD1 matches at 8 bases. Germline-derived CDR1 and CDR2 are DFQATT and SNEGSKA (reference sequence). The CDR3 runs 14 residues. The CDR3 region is CSAPSTGVSYELYF. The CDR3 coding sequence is TGCAGTGCCCCCTCGACAGGGGTAAGCTACGAGCTGTACTTC.

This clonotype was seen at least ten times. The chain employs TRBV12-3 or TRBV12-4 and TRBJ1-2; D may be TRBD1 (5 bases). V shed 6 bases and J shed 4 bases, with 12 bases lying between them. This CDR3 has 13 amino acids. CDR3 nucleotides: TGTGCCAGCAGCACGACAGCCACCTATGGCTACACCTTC. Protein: CASSTTATYGYTF.

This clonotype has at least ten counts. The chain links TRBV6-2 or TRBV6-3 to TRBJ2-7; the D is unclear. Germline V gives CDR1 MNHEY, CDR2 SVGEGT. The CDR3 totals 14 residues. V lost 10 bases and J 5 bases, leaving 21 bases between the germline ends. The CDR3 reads CATTWTSVGNEQYF. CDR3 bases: TGTGCCACCACATGGACGTCTGTAGGGAACGAGCAGTACTTC.

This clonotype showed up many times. CDR3 amino acids: CSARDPLAEYNEQFF. In nucleotides, the CDR3 is TGCAGTGCTAGAGATCCGCTAGCGGAATACAATGAGCAGTTCTTC. The chain uses TRBV20-1 and TRBJ2-1; 7 bases match TRBD2. V lost 0 bases to trimming and J lost 4 bases; unmatched junction nucleotides: 6. The CDR3 extends over 15 amino acids. Germline V lookup: CDR1 DFQATT, CDR2 SNEGSKA (reference sequence).

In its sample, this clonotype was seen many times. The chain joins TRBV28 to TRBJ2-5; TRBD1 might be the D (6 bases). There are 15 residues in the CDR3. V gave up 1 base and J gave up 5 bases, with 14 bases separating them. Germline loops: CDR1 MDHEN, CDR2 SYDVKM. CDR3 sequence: CASSLYLGADETQYF. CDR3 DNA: TGTGCCAGCAGTTTATATCTGGGGGCCGATGAGACCCAGTACTTC.

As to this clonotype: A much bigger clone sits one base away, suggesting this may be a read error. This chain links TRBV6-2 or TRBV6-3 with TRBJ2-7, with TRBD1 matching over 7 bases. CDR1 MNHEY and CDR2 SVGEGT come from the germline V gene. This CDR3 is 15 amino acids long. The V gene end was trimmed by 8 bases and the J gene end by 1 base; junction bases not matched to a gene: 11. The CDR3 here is CASGSTQGPSYEQYF. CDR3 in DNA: TGTGCCAGCGGTTCAACACAGGGGCCTTCCTACGAGCAGTACTTC.

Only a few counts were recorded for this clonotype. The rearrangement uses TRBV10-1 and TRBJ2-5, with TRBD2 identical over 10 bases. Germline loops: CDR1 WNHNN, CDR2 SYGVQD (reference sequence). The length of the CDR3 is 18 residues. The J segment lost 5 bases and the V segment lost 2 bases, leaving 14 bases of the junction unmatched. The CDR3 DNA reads TGCGCCAGCAGTGAGCAGGCGTCGGCTAGCGGGAGTTGGGAGACCCAGTACTTC. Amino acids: CASSEQASASGSWETQYF.